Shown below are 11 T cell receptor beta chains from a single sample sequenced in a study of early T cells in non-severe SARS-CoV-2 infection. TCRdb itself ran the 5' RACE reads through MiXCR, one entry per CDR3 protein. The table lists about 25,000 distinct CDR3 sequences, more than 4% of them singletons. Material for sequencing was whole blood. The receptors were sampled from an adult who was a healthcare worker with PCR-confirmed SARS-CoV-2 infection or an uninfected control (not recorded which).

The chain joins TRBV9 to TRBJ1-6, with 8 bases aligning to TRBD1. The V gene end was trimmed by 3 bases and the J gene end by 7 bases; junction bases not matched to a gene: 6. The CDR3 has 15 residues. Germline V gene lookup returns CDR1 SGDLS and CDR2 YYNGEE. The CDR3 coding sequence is TGTGCCAGCAGCGGTGGGACAGGATCGAATTCACCCCTCCACTTT. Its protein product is CASSGGTGSNSPLHF.

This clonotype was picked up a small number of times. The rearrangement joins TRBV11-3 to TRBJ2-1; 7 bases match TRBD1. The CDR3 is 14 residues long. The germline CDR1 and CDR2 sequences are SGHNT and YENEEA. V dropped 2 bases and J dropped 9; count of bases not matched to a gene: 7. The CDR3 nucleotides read TGTGCCAGCAGCTTATCAACCACAGGGGTTGAGCAGTTCTTC. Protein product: CASSLSTTGVEQFF.

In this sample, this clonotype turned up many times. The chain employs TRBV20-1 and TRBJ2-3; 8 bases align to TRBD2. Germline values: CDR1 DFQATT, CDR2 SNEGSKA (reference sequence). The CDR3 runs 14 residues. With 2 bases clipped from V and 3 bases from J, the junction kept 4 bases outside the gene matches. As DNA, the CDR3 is TGCAGTGCTAGAACAGCGGGAGTAACAGATACGCAGTATTTT. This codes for CSARTAGVTDTQYF.

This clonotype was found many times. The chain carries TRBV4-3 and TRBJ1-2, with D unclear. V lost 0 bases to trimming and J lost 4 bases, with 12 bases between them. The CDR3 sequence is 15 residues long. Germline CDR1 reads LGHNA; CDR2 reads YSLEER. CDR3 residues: CASSQERGIGYGYTF. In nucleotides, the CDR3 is TGCGCCAGCAGCCAAGAAAGAGGGATCGGCTATGGCTACACCTTC.

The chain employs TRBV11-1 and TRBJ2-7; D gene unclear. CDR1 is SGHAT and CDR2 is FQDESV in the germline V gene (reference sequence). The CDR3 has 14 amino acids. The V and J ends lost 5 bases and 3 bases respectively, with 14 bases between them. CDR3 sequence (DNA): TGTGCCAGCAGCCGCCCTTCGAGGATCTACGAGCAGTACTTC. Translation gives CASSRPSRIYEQYF.

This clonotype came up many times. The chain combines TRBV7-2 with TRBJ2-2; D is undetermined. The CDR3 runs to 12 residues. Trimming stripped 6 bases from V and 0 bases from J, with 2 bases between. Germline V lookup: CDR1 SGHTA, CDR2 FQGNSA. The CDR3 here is CASSPNTGELFF. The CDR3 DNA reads TGTGCCAGCAGTCCGAACACCGGGGAGCTGTTTTTT.

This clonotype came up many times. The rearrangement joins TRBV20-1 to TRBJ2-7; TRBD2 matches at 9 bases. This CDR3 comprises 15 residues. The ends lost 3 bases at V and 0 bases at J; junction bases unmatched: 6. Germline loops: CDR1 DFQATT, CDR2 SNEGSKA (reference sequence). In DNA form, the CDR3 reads TGCAGTGCTAGTCGACTAGCGGAGACCTCCTACGAGCAGTACTTC. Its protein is CSASRLAETSYEQYF.

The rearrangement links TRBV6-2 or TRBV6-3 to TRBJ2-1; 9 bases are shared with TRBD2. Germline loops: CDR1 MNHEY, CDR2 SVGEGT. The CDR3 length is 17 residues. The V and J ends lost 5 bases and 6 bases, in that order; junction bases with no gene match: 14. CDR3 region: CASSPYVAGGPINEQFF. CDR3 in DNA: TGTGCCAGCAGTCCGTATGTGGCGGGAGGGCCCATCAATGAGCAGTTCTTC.

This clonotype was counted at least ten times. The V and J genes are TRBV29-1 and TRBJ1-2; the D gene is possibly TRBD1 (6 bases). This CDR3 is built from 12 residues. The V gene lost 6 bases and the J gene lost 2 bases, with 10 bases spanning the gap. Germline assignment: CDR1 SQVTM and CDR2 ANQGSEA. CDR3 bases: TGCAGCGTGACAGGAGGAAACTATGGCTACACCTTC. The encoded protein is CSVTGGNYGYTF.

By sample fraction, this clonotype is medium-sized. The CDR3 reads CASSVARSTSTDTQYF. The CDR3 nucleotides are TGTGCCAGCAGCGTAGCGCGGAGCACTAGCACAGATACGCAGTATTTT. The V and J genes are TRBV9 and TRBJ2-3, with D unresolved. Germline V gene lookup returns CDR1 SGDLS and CDR2 YYNGEE. CDR3 length: 16 amino acids. Trimming removed 0 bases from V and 0 bases from J, with 11 bases in between.

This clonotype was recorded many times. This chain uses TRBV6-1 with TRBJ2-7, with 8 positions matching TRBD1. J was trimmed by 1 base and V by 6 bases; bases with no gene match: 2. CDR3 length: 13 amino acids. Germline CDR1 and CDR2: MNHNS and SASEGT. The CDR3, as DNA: TGTGCCAGCAGCCGGGACAGGTCCTACGAGCAGTACTTC. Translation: CASSRDRSYEQYF.